In its sample, the clone carrying this T cell receptor beta chain was seen a few times. What it binds is not known. The record originates from a study of T cell repertoires in cytomegalovirus infection. Background on the study: Public signatures in TCR beta pointed to CMV infection and matching HLA type.

Each CDR3 protein gets one entry after TCRdb re-called the reads with MiXCR. The table lists 150,000 to 200,000 distinct CDR3 sequences, around 20% of them singletons. Findings and limits, study-wide: Pooled public TCR beta family frequency picked out CMV carriers with the relevant HLA. Across the ex vivo response, the dominant clonotypes were HLA-C-restricted CMV-specific TCR beta clonotypes.

Germline values: CDR1 MGHRA, CDR2 YSYEKL. Trimming left V 0 bases short and J 6 bases short, with 23 bases between. This CDR3 contains 18 residues. Sequences were obtained from PBMCs. The rearrangement joins TRBV4-1 to TRBJ1-2; D possibly corresponds to TRBD1 (5 bases). The TCR originated in a human donor in good health (CMV status not recorded). Some clones in this sample may be carry-over from other donors' samples. For the CDR3, the DNA is TGCGCCAGCAGCCAAGAAAGGGCAGGGCCCTATACCACGGATGGCTACACCTTC. Translated, it gives CASSQERAGPYTTDGYTF.